One sample yielded the 27 T cell receptor beta chains listed below, sequenced in a study of cytomegalovirus exposure and HLA in healthy donors. The primer mix had 60 Vbeta and 13 Jbeta primers. The repertoire was sequenced with immunoSEQ multiplex PCR; TCRdb's copy has only in-frame clones and lacks some. The table shows some 200,000 clones, with about an eighth occurring only once. Sequenced sample: PBMCs. These receptors all come from a man between 50 and 59 years old in good health and CMV-seropositive.

The V and J genes are TRBV28 and TRBJ2-7; D remains ambiguous. This CDR3 contains 14 residues. Trimming pared 4 bases from V and 5 bases from J, leaving 15 bases between. The germline V gene has CDR1 MDHEN and CDR2 SYDVKM. The CDR3 protein is CASSYAQGGNEQYF. CDR3 sequence (DNA): TGTGCCAGCAGTTACGCCCAAGGCGGCAACGAGCAGTACTTC.

V and J are TRBV19 and TRBJ1-1; TRBD1 might be the D (5 bases). Per germline, CDR1 LNHDA and CDR2 SQIVND (reference sequence). This CDR3 is built from 14 residues. Trimming cost V 7 bases and J 3 bases, with 15 bases left between them. This CDR3 is CASISRGRDTEAFF. The CDR3 DNA reads as TGTGCCAGTATCTCCCGGGGGAGAGACACTGAAGCTTTCTTT.

This clone has a handful of counts. V is TRBV6-6 and J is TRBJ1-5; perhaps TRBD1 as D (5 bases). The germline CDR1 and CDR2 sequences are MNHNY and SVGAGI (reference sequence). This CDR3 is 11 amino acids long. CDR3 nucleotides: TGTGGGGTCGGTCGGGGGCAGCCCCAGCATTTT. Its protein is CGVGRGQPQHF.

This chain connects TRBV5-1 to TRBJ2-3, with 9 bases lining up with TRBD1. Germline CDR1 and CDR2: SGHRS and YFSETQ. V gave up 3 bases and J gave up 2 bases; unmatched junction bases: 4. The CDR3 consists of 15 residues. The CDR3, as DNA: TGCGCCAGCAGCTACGGACAGGGGTACACAGATACGCAGTATTTT. It is translated as CASSYGQGYTDTQYF.

The J gene is TRBJ2-5, the V gene TRBV5-6; 7 nucleotides match TRBD1. Germline trimming cut 3 bases from V and 4 bases from J; bases unmatched to any gene: 3. Germline CDR1 reads SGHDT; CDR2 reads YYEEEE. The CDR3 runs to 13 residues. CDR3 in amino acids: CASSSQGRETQYF. The CDR3 DNA sequence: TGTGCCAGCAGCTCACAGGGGCGAGAGACCCAGTACTTC.

This clone was seen more than once but under ten times. The V gene is TRBV29-1, the J gene TRBJ1-2, with 7 bases aligning to TRBD1. Trimming cost V 6 bases and J 6 bases; bases outside gene matches: 4. CDR1 and CDR2 from the germline V gene are SQVTM and ANQGSEA. The CDR3 sequence is 11 residues long. In nucleotides, the CDR3 is TGCAGCGTCGGGACAGCCAATGGCTACACCTTC. Translated, it gives CSVGTANGYTF.

The chain is built from TRBV20-1 and TRBJ2-5; 7 bases fit TRBD1. This CDR3 has 11 amino acids. Germline CDR1 reads DFQATT; CDR2 reads SNEGSKA (reference sequence). V shed 7 bases, J shed 6 bases, and the junction held 5 bases outside the gene matches. CDR3 residues: CSVDRAQTQYF. Written as DNA, the CDR3 is TGCAGTGTCGACAGGGCGCAGACCCAGTACTTC.

The chain joins TRBV15 to TRBJ2-3; the match to TRBD2 covers 8 bases. The germline V gene has CDR1 LNHNV and CDR2 YYDKDF (reference sequence). The V and J ends lost 4 bases and 0 bases, in that order; junction bases with no gene match: 9. CDR3 size: 17 residues. CDR3 protein: CATSKSPGGASTDTQYF. The DNA for the CDR3 is TGTGCCACCAGCAAATCCCCGGGAGGGGCTAGCACAGATACGCAGTATTTT.

This clone was seen a few times. Other DNA sequences in this specimen translate into the identical CDR3. The chain uses TRBV7-7 and TRBJ2-2; possible D gene TRBD2, 5 bases. V dropped 5 bases and J dropped 5 bases, with 15 bases sitting between them. The CDR3 is 15 residues long. CDR1 SSHAT and CDR2 FNYEAQ come from the germline V gene (reference sequence). CDR3 loop: CASSPTSRGTGELFF. CDR3 bases: TGTGCCAGCAGCCCCACGAGTCGGGGTACCGGGGAGCTGTTTTTT.

This clone was seen only a few times. The chain employs TRBV7-6 and TRBJ2-2; 15 bases are shared with TRBD2. Trimming removed 6 bases from V and 3 bases from J; junction bases left unmatched: 5. This CDR3 has 17 amino acids. Germline V gene sequence: CDR1 SGHVS, CDR2 FNYEAQ. The CDR3 nucleotides are TGTGCCAGCAGTAGGACTAGCGGGGGGGCGGACACCGGGGAGCTGTTTTTT. Translation gives CASSRTSGGADTGELFF.

Only one count was recorded for this clone. The rearrangement uses TRBV7-2 and TRBJ2-3; no clear D. This CDR3 contains 12 residues. The V end was cut by 1 base, the J end by 7 bases, with 6 bases between. Germline V gives CDR1 SGHTA, CDR2 FQGNSA. The CDR3 reads CASSLDSNTQYF. The CDR3 DNA reads TGTGCCAGCAGCTTAGACAGCAATACGCAGTATTTT.

The genes are TRBV5-6 and TRBJ1-5; maybe TRBD1 (6 bases). V gave up 0 bases and J gave up 6 bases, with 13 bases separating them. Germline values: CDR1 SGHDT, CDR2 YYEEEE. The CDR3 is made up of 15 amino acids. CDR3 in DNA: TGTGCCAGCAGCTTGGGGTCAGGGGCCGGTCAGCCCCAGCATTTT. It codes for CASSLGSGAGQPQHF.

The chain carries TRBV4-1 and TRBJ2-2, with D perhaps TRBD2 (6 bases). The germline V and J ends were trimmed by 4 bases and 4 bases, with 16 bases remaining between them. CDR3 length: 16 residues. The V gene's germline CDR1 is MGHRA and CDR2 YSYEKL. The CDR3 sequence: CASSPEGLQTTGELFF. The CDR3 DNA is TGCGCCAGCAGCCCCGAGGGACTCCAGACCACCGGGGAGCTGTTTTTT.

About this clone: The junction differs from germline at one of its ends, possibly a read error. J is TRBJ2-3 and V is TRBV5-1; TRBD1 agrees at 9 bases. This CDR3 has 16 amino acids. Per the germline V gene, CDR1 is SGHRS and CDR2 is YFSETQ. The CDR3 DNA reads TGCGCCAGCAGCTTGGGGGGACAGGGTAGCATAGATACGCAGTATTTT. This translates into CASSLGGQGSIDTQYF.

V and J are TRBV19 and TRBJ2-2, with 7 nucleotides matching TRBD2. V gave up 2 bases and J gave up 1 base; unmatched junction bases: 10. The CDR3 contains 18 residues. Germline CDR1 and CDR2: LNHDA and SQIVND (reference sequence). In DNA form, the CDR3 reads TGTGCCAGTAGTATAAATCTGGGCGGGGGTTTGAACACCGGGGAGCTGTTTTTT. It codes for CASSINLGGGLNTGELFF.

This clone was seen more than once but under ten times. The rearrangement links TRBV4-2 to TRBJ1-5; possible D gene TRBD1, 5 bases. This CDR3 contains 16 residues. Germline V gives CDR1 LGHNA, CDR2 YNFKEQ. The V end was cut by 0 bases, the J end by 5 bases, with 14 bases between. The CDR3 coding sequence is TGTGCCAGCAGCCAAGAAGTTAGCAGGGAGGATCAGCCCCAGCATTTT. It specifies CASSQEVSREDQPQHF.

The chain carries TRBV20-1 and TRBJ2-1; D is perhaps TRBD1 (6 bases). The CDR3 runs 11 residues. Trimming shortened V by 3 bases and J by 7 bases, and 7 bases separated the two germline ends. Germline CDR1 and CDR2: DFQATT and SNEGSKA (reference sequence). The CDR3 DNA reads TGCAGTGCTAGCAGGGGAAATGAGCAGTTCTTC. Its translation: CSASRGNEQFF.

This clone was seen a handful of times. This chain uses TRBV7-9 with TRBJ1-2; D uncertain. Germline assignment: CDR1 SEHNR and CDR2 FQNEAQ (reference sequence). The CDR3 has 16 residues. Trimming pared 5 bases from V and 5 bases from J, leaving 21 bases between. Written as DNA, the CDR3 is TGTGCCAGCAGCCAGGCCAGGACTGGACCCGGGTATGGCTACACCTTC. As protein: CASSQARTGPGYGYTF.

The chain couples TRBV28 to TRBJ1-2; 8 nucleotides align to TRBD1. Germline CDR1 MDHEN, CDR2 SYDVKM. The V gene end was trimmed by 8 bases and the J gene end by 0 bases; junction bases not matched to a gene: 2. This CDR3 is 13 amino acids long. DNA for the CDR3: TGTGCCAGCGGGGACAGGACTAACTATGGCTACACCTTC. Its translation: CASGDRTNYGYTF.

The V call is TRBV7-2, the J call TRBJ1-5; D unclear. The CDR3 loop spans 12 amino acids. The ends were cut back, 3 bases at V and 5 bases at J, with 5 bases in the middle. CDR1 is SGHTA, CDR2 FQGNSA, per germline. The CDR3 region has the DNA TGTGCCAGCAGCTTTTTCGATCAGCCCCAGCATTTT. Amino acid sequence: CASSFFDQPQHF.

The chain employs TRBV4-1 and TRBJ1-2; D remains unclear. The CDR3 is made up of 15 amino acids. Germline values: CDR1 MGHRA, CDR2 YSYEKL. V shed 3 bases and J shed 4 bases, with 15 bases lying between them. CDR3 in DNA: TGCGCCAGCAGCCAGTCCGCGGCAGCGGCCTATGGCTACACCTTC. Translated, it gives CASSQSAAAAYGYTF.

This chain's CDR3 is CASSYGQGNQPQHF. CDR3 nucleotide sequence: TGTGCCAGCAGTTACGGACAGGGAAATCAGCCCCAGCATTTT. The chain joins TRBV2 to TRBJ1-5; 8 nucleotides agree with TRBD1. The CDR3 is made up of 14 amino acids. Germline-derived CDR1 and CDR2 are SNHLY and FYNNEI. J lost 4 bases, V lost 5 bases, and 4 bases had no gene match.

This clone was seen a handful of times. This chain uses TRBV2 with TRBJ2-6; D is perhaps TRBD1 (6 bases). The CDR3 is made up of 19 amino acids. The V and J ends lost 2 bases and 0 bases respectively, with 17 bases between them. Germline V gene lookup returns CDR1 SNHLY and CDR2 FYNNEI. CDR3 region: CASSESLGQRTSGANVLTF. In DNA form, the CDR3 reads TGTGCCAGCAGTGAATCACTGGGACAAAGGACCTCTGGGGCCAACGTCCTGACTTTC.

The chain combines TRBV19 with TRBJ2-1; maybe TRBD2 (5 bases). There are 14 residues in the CDR3. Trimming took 0 bases from V and 7 from J, leaving 10 bases between them. The germline gives CDR1 LNHDA, CDR2 SQIVND (reference sequence). This chain's CDR3 is CASSIDGRRNEQFF. DNA of the CDR3: TGTGCCAGTAGTATAGATGGGAGAAGGAATGAGCAGTTCTTC.

This clone has a handful of counts. The V and J genes are TRBV5-1 and TRBJ1-2; D unclear. V lost 0 bases and J 4 bases, leaving 10 bases between the germline ends. Germline CDR1 and CDR2: SGHRS and YFSETQ. This CDR3 contains 14 residues. CDR3 sequence: CASSLAEEGYGYTF. CDR3 nucleotide sequence: TGCGCCAGCAGCTTGGCGGAGGAGGGCTATGGCTACACCTTC.

Of note for this clone: This sample also contains other DNA sequences that code for the same CDR3. V gene TRBV5-6 combines with J gene TRBJ1-2, with TRBD1 as a possible D gene (6 bases). The CDR3 extends over 14 amino acids. V shed 4 bases and J shed 4 bases, with 14 bases lying between them. Looked up from germline, CDR1 is SGHDT and CDR2 is YYEEEE. The CDR3 region has the DNA TGTGCCAGCAGCCCCGACAGGATCCCCTATGGCTACACCTTC. Encoded protein: CASSPDRIPYGYTF. Filled out from reference TRBV5-6 and TRBJ1-2, the complete variable domain reads DAGVTQSPTHLIKTRGQQVTLRCSPKSGHDTVSWYQQALGQGPQFIFQYYEEEERQRGNFPDRFSGHQFPNYSSELNVNALLLGDSALYLCASSPDRIPYGYTFGSGTRLTVV.

This clone turned up a few times. The chain combines TRBV10-3 with TRBJ2-1; 8 nucleotides match TRBD2. Germline V CDR1 and CDR2: ENHRY, SYGVKD. The CDR3 runs to 15 residues. V lost 2 bases and J lost 9; bases outside the gene matches: 9. The CDR3 is CAISEPGLEEPEQFF. DNA for the CDR3: TGTGCCATCAGTGAGCCGGGACTAGAGGAACCTGAGCAGTTCTTC.